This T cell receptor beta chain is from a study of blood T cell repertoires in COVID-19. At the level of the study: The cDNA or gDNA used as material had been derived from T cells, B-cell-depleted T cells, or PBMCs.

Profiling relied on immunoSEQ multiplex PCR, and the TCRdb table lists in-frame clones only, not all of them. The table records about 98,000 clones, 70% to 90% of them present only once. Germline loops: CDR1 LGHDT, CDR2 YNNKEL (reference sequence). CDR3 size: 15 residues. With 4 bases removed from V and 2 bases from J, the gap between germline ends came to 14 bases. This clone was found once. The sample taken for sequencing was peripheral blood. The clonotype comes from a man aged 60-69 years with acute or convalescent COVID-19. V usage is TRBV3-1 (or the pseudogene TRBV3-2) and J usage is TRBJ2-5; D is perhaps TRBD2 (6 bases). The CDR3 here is CASSLFSGSQETQYF. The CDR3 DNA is TGTGCCAGCAGCCTTTTCAGCGGGTCTCAAGAGACCCAGTACTTC.